A selection of T cell receptor beta chains follows, all from one sample in a study of a mutant IDH1 vaccine in newly diagnosed glioma. Assay used: immunoSEQ multiplex PCR; TCRdb lists only in-frame clones, some missing. This table has tens of thousands of clones, 81% appearing once. These receptors lack a known antigen. The input for sequencing was PBMCs, taken from a glioma patient whose treatment included an IDH1 peptide vaccine. The receptors originated from a man in his forties with glioma. Both conserved end residues are part of each CDR3. D genes are given only for firm matches. Size is omitted from some rows. Given values are once, few, many or a class for expanded clones.

once TRBJ2-7 TRBV5-6 NA TGTGCCAGCAGCTTGGCCGGGACAGCGGGAGAGCAGTACTTC CASSLAGTAGEQYF
few TRBJ1-5 TRBV6-1 NA TGTGCCAGCAGTCTAGTTCTATCAGGCGGTCAGCCCCAGCATTTT CASSLVLSGGQPQHF
NA TRBJ2-5 TRBV11-2 NA TGTGCCAGCGCTAATCGGGAGACCCAGTACTTC CASANRETQYF
NA TRBJ2-1 TRBV5-1 TRBD1 TGCGCCAGCAGCTTGGCCGACAGGGGGCGCGACAATGAGCAGTTCTTC CASSLADRGRDNEQFF
NA TRBJ1-5 TRBV7-8 TRBD1 TGTGCCAGCAGCAAGGGACAGTCCAGGAGCAATCAGCCCCAGCATTTT CASSKGQSRSNQPQHF
NA TRBJ1-3 TRBV9 NA TGTGCCAGCAGCGTGGGATCCGGGCGTACTGGAAACACCATATATTTT CASSVGSGRTGNTIYF
once TRBJ2-7 TRBV5-1 NA TGCGCCAGCAGCTTGGTGGGGAATTCCTACGAGCAGTACTTC CASSLVGNSYEQYF
few TRBJ1-1 TRBV5-5 TRBD1 TGTGCCAGCAGCTATGGACAGGGGAAAGCTTTCTTT CASSYGQGKAFF
NA TRBJ2-1 TRBV21-1 NA TGTGCCAGCACCTCCAGGACAGGAACGTGCCTCAATGAGCAGTTCTTC CASTSRTGTCLNEQFF
once TRBJ1-5 TRBV19 NA TGTGCCAGTAGTATTAACGTTTTCGGGGCAGCCCATCAGCCCCAGCATTTT CASSINVFGAAHQPQHF
NA TRBJ1-5 TRBV10-3 NA TGTGCCATCAGAGGCGAGGGGAACGATCAGCCCCAGCATTTT CAIRGEGNDQPQHF
few TRBJ1-5 TRBV10-3 NA TGTGCCATCAGTGAAGAGGGACGGAATAGCAATCAGCCCCAGCATTTT CAISEEGRNSNQPQHF
NA TRBJ2-3 TRBV19 TRBD2 TGTGCCAGTAGAGTAGCGGGAGGGGATACGCAGTATTTT CASRVAGGDTQYF
NA TRBJ1-1 TRBV7-2 NA TGTGCCAGCAGCTTAGGAAGTCAAGGCCTAAGGAGAGCTTTCTTT CASSLGSQGLRRAFF
NA TRBJ2-7 TRBV5-4 NA TGTGCCAGCAGCTTTACCGAGTCCGAGCAGTACTTC CASSFTESEQYF
few TRBJ1-3 TRBV15 NA TGTGCCACCAGCAGAGATCGAGGAGGGCCCCACACCATATATTTT CATSRDRGGPHTIYF
NA TRBJ1-4 TRBV5-6 NA TGTGCCAGCAGCTTCAACGAGGCTGAAAAACTGTTTTTT CASSFNEAEKLFF
once TRBJ2-5 TRBV7-9 NA TGTGCCAGCAGGGCAGGACTGCCGGAGACCCAGTACTTC CASRAGLPETQYF
few TRBJ1-1 TRBV30 NA TGTGCCTGGACGAGGGGAGGGACTGAAGCTTTCTTT CAWTRGGTEAFF
NA TRBJ2-3 TRBV2 NA TGTGCCAGCGGGGGTGGGGAGCCTAGCACAGATACGCAGTATTTT CASGGGEPSTDTQYF
NA TRBJ2-2 TRBV5-4 NA TGTGCCAGCAGTCCACGACAGACCCAATGGGCCGGGGAGCTGTTTTTT CASSPRQTQWAGELFF
NA TRBJ1-5 TRBV28 NA TGTGCCGCGGGGGGGAATAGCAATCAGCCCCAGCATTTT CAAGGNSNQPQHF
NA TRBJ2-1 TRBV27 NA TGTGCCAGCCGCACACCCCCCACTGAGCAGTTCTTC CASRTPPTEQFF
few TRBJ2-4 TRBV19 NA TGTGCCAGCTCTCGGAATTCCAAAAACATTCAGTACTTC CASSRNSKNIQYF
once TRBJ2-6 TRBV7-9 TRBD1 TGTGCCAGCAGCTTTCGGACAGGGATAATCGCTGGGGCCAACGTCCTGACTTTC CASSFRTGIIAGANVLTF
NA TRBJ2-2 TRBV7-2 TRBD2 TGTGCCAGCAGCTCCGAGGGGCTAGCGGGAGGGAACACCGGGGAGCTGTTTTTT CASSSEGLAGGNTGELFF